This record concerns one TCR beta chain sequence. Its antigen remains unidentified. This sample was taken from a study of cytomegalovirus exposure and HLA in healthy donors. PCR employed 60 Vbeta and 13 Jbeta primers. Some clones are missing from TCRdb's copy, which holds only in-frame ones; the method was immunoSEQ multiplex PCR. Recorded for this sample: tens of thousands of clones. Trimming left V 5 bases short and J 3 bases short, with 18 bases between. The CDR3 has 15 amino acids. Germline V gene lookup returns CDR1 SGHKS and CDR2 YYEKEE (reference sequence). Broader study findings: TCR beta chain V- and J-gene trimming was linked, in a later analysis, to a missense variant in DCLRE1C. Association of 15,000 to 20,000 TCR beta sequences with HLA alleles was found at 0.05 false discovery rate in a later analysis. Some 150 TCR beta chains were listed as cytomegalovirus-associated. Specificity for CMV antigens was confirmed in vitro for a few of the CMV-associated chains.

The clonotype comes from a woman between 50 and 59 years old in good health and CMV-seropositive. The genes are TRBV5-5 and TRBJ2-7, with D uncertain. Sequencing used PBMCs. CDR3 region: CASRSAAGMGYEQYF. The CDR3 DNA follows: TGTGCCAGCAGGTCCGCCGCAGGAATGGGCTACGAGCAGTACTTC.